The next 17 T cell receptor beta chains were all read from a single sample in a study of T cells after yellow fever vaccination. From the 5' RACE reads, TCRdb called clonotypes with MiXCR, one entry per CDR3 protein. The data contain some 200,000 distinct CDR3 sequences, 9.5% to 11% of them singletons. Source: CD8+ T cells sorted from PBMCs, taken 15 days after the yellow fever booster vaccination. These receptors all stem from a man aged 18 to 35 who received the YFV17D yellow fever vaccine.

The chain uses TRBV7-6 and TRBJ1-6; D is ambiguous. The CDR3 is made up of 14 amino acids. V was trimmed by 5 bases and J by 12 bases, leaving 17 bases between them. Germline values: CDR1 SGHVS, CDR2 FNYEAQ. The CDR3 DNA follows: TGTGCCAGCAGCCAGTTGGGGATGGGAGGACCCCTCCACTTT. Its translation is CASSQLGMGGPLHF.

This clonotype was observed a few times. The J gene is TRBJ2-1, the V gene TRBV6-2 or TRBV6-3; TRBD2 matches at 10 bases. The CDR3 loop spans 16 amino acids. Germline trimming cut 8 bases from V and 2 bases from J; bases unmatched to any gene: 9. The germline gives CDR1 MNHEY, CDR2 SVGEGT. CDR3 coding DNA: TGTGCCAGCGCCCAACTAGCGGGGCTCACCTACAATGAGCAGTTCTTC. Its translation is CASAQLAGLTYNEQFF.

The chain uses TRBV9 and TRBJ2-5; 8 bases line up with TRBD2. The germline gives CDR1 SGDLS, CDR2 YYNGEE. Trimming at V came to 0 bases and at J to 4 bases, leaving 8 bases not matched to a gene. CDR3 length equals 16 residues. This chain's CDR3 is CASSVGVGSGGETQYF. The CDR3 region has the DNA TGTGCCAGCAGCGTAGGAGTAGGGAGCGGGGGAGAGACCCAGTACTTC.

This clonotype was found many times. The DNA for the CDR3 is TGCAGCGTTGAAGAGGAATGGGGCTACACCTTC. Encoded protein: CSVEEEWGYTF. The V and J genes are TRBV29-1 and TRBJ1-2; D unclear. This CDR3 is 11 amino acids long. The germline gives CDR1 SQVTM, CDR2 ANQGSEA. Trimming left V 0 bases short and J 8 bases short, with 7 bases between.

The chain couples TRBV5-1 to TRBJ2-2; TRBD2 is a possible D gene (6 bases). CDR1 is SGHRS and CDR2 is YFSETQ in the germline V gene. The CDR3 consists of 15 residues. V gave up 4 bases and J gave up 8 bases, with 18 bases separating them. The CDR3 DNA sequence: TGCGCCAGCAGCCCCGGGACTTCCGAGGGGGGGGAGCTGTTTTTT. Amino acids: CASSPGTSEGGELFF.

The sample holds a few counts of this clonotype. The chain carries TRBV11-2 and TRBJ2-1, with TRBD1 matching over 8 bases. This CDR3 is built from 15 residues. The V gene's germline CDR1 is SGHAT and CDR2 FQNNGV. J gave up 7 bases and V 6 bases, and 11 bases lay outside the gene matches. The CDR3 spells CASSDDRGILNEQFF. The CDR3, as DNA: TGTGCCAGCAGTGATGACAGGGGCATCCTTAATGAGCAGTTCTTC.

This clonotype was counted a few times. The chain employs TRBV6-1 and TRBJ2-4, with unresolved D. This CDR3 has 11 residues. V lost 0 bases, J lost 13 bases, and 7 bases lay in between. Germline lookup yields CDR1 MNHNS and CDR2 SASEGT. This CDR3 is CASSEAHRQYF. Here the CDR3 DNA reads TGTGCCAGCAGTGAAGCCCATAGACAGTACTTC.

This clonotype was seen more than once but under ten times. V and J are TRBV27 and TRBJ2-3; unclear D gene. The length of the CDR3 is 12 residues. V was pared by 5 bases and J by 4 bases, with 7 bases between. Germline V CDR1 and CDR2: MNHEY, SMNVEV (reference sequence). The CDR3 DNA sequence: TGTGCCAGCAGTCCCCCCCCAGATACGCAGTATTTT. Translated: CASSPPPDTQYF.

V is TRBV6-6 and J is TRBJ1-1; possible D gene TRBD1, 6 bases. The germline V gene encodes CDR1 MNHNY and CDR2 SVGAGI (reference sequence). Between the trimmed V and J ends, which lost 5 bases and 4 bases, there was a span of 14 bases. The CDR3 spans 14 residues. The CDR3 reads CASSTQGPGTEAFF. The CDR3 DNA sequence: TGTGCCAGCAGTACCCAGGGGCCGGGCACTGAAGCTTTCTTT.

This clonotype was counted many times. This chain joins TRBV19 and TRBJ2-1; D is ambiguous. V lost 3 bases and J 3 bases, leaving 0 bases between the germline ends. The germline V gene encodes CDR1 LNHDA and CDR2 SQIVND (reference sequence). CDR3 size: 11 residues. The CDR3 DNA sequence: TGTGCCAGTAGTATCTACAATGAGCAGTTCTTC. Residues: CASSIYNEQFF.

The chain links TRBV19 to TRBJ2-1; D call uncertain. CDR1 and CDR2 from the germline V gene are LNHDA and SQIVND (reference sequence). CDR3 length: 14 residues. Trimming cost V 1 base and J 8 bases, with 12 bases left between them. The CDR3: CASSIVAGTDEQFF. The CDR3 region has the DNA TGTGCCAGTAGTATAGTGGCAGGAACCGATGAGCAGTTCTTC.

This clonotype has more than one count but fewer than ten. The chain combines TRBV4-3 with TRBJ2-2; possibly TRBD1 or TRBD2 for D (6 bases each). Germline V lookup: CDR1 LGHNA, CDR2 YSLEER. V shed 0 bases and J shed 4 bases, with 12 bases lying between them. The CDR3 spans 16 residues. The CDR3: CASSQDRGRGTGELFF. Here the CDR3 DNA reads TGCGCCAGCAGCCAAGATCGGGGGCGCGGCACCGGGGAGCTGTTTTTT.

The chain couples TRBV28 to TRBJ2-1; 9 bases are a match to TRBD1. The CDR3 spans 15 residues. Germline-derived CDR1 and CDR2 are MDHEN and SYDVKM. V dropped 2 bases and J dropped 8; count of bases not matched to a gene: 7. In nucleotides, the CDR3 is TGTGCCAGCAGTTTAACGGGACAGGGTTATCATGAGCAGTTCTTC. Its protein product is CASSLTGQGYHEQFF.

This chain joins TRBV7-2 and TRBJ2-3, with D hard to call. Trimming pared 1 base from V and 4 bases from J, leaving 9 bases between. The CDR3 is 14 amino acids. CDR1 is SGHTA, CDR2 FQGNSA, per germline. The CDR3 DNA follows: TGTGCCAGCAGCTTAGAGGCTTTGGCAGATACGCAGTATTTT. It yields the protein CASSLEALADTQYF.

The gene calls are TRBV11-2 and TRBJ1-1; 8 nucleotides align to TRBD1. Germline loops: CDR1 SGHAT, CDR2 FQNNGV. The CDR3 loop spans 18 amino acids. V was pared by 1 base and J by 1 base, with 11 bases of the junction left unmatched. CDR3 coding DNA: TGTGCCAGCAGCTTAGCCCCCCGACAGGGGTGGACGAACACTGAAGCTTTCTTT. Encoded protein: CASSLAPRQGWTNTEAFF.

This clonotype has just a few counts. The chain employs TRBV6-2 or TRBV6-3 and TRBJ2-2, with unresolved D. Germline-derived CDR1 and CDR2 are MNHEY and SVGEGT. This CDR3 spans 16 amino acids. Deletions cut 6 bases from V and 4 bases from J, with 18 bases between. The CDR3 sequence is CASSNLHGLGTGELFF. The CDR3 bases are TGTGCCAGCAGCAATTTACACGGGCTGGGCACCGGGGAGCTGTTTTTT.

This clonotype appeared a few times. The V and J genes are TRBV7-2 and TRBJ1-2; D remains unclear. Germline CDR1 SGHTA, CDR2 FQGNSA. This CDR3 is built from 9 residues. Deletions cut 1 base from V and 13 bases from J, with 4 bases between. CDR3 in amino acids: CASSLVFTF. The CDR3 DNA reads TGTGCCAGCAGCTTAGTCTTCACCTTC.